Sequencing of this T cell receptor beta chain was carried out in a study of blood T cell repertoires in COVID-19. In the authors' workflow: By means of reference gene primer amplification, nucleated cell counts were estimated. The repertoire was sequenced with immunoSEQ multiplex PCR; TCRdb's copy has only in-frame clones and lacks some. The V and J calls and clone size come from that table; D and trimming were worked out from the DNA. The sample lists approximately 380,000 clones, 85% occurring once. The V end was cut by 6 bases, the J end by 6 bases, with 12 bases between. This CDR3 is 14 amino acids long. The germline CDR1 and CDR2 sequences are MDHEN and SYDVKM.

The clonotype comes from a woman younger than 35 with acute or convalescent COVID-19. Sequences were obtained from peripheral blood. V and J are TRBV28 and TRBJ1-6; no definite D call. CDR3 sequence: CASSSRGVNSPLHF. As DNA, the CDR3 is TGTGCCAGCAGCTCCCGTGGAGTTAATTCACCCCTCCACTTT.